This T cell receptor beta chain emerged from a study of CD8 T cells in ankylosing spondylitis. The study's findings and limits: Disease-linked clones bore a CD8+ phenotype, appearing relatively rarely in peripheral blood. Matched ankylosing spondylitis synovial fluid reportedly showed significant enrichment of disease-linked clones.

The sample holds many counts of this clonotype. Its matching antigen is unknown. The CDR3 is made up of 18 amino acids. By quantitative 5'-RACE with molecular barcodes, the TCR beta libraries were made. From the 5' RACE reads, TCRdb called clonotypes with MiXCR, one entry per CDR3 protein. The sample shows around 300,000 distinct CDR3 sequences, approximately 10% of them seen only once. This TCR came from a female donor with ankylosing spondylitis or in good health (not recorded which). The V and J genes are TRBV21-1 and TRBJ1-5; the tabulated D call, TRBD1, remains unverified against the DNA. TRBV21-1 is classified as a pseudogene. The sequencing input was blood, either unsorted or a sorted T cell fraction (not recorded which). CDR3 nucleotide sequence: TGTGCCAGCAGCAAACCGCGCGTACCCGGACCGATCAATCAGCCCCAGCATTTT. Translation: CASSKPRVPGPINQPQHF.